The sequence of this TCR beta chain was determined in a study of neurological immune-mediated disorders. Unmatched junction bases numbered 8, after V lost 7 bases and J lost 3 bases. The CDR3 has 14 residues. Each sequencing run yielded over 160 million TCR-beta sequences from 15-18 subjects. TCRdb processed the 5' RACE reads anew with MiXCR; each CDR3 protein has one entry. The table records 65,000 to 90,000 distinct CDR3 sequences, over 9% of them present only once. This clonotype appeared many times. The TCR comes from a man aged 40-50 years in good health. The V gene is TRBV12-3 or TRBV12-4, the J gene TRBJ2-5; 7 bases agree with TRBD2. The sequenced sample consisted of PBMCs. CDR3 in DNA: TGTGCCAGCACCATTCGGGGGGTCAAAGAGACCCAGTACTTC. Protein product: CASTIRGVKETQYF.